A single TCR beta chain is shown here with its context. CDR1 is SGHVS, CDR2 FQNEAQ, per germline. The CDR3 has 14 amino acids. V lost 1 base and J 7 bases, leaving 11 bases between the germline ends. Method: immunoSEQ multiplex PCR; TCRdb's copy keeps in-frame clones and lacks some. The table records approximately 74,000 clones, around 90% of them present only once. These data belong to a study of T cell responses to AZD1222 COVID-19 vaccine. The TCR comes from an adult who received the AZD1222 COVID-19 vaccine. The chain recombines TRBV7-8 with TRBJ1-5, with unresolved D. The sample was peripheral blood, taken 28 days after the second AZD1222 dose. The CDR3 sequence is CASSLGRVGQPQHF. For the CDR3, the DNA is TGTGCCAGCAGCTTAGGGAGGGTGGGACAGCCCCAGCATTTT. The variable domain in full, completed from reference TRBV7-8 and TRBJ1-5, reads GAGVSQSPRYKVAKRGQDVALRCDPISGHVSLFWYQQALGQGPEFLTYFQNEAQLDKSGLPSDRFFAERPEGSVSTLKIQRTQQEDSAVYLCASSLGRVGQPQHFGDGTRLSIL.